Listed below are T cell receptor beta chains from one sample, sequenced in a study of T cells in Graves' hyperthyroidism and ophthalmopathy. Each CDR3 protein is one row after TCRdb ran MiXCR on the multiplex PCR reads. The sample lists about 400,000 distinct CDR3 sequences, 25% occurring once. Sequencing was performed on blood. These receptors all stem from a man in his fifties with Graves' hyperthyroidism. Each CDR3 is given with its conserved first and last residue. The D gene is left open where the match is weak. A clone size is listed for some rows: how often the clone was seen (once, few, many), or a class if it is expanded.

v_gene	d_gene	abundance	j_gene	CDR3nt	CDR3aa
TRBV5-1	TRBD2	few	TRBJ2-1	TGCGCCAGCAGCAGAGACCTAGCGGCGAGCTCCTACAATGAGCAGTTCTTC	CASSRDLAASSYNEQFF
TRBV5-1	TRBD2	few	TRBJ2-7	TGCGCCAGCAGCGGAGATAGCGGGAGGTACGAGCAGTACTTC	CASSGDSGRYEQYF
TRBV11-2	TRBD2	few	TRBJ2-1	TGTGCCAGCAGCCAATATGGGGAAGCGGGATACAATGAGCAGTTCTTC	CASSQYGEAGYNEQFF
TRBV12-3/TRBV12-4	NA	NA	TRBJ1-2	TGTGCCAGCAGTTTCGAACCGCCAGGCTACACCTTC	CASSFEPPGYTF
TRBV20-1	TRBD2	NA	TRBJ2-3	TGCAGTTCCCGGGGGGGACTAGCGACCGCAGATACGCAGTATTTT	CSSRGGLATADTQYF
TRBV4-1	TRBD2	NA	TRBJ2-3	TGCGCCAGCAGCCAAGGGACTAGCGACACAGATACGCAGTATTTT	CASSQGTSDTDTQYF
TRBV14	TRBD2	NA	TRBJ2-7	TGTGCCAGCAGCCAACCCGGGACTACCTATCGCGAGCAGTACTTC	CASSQPGTTYREQYF
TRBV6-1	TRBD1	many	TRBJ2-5	TGTGCCAGCAGTGACCTAGGGGACAGGGGGCAAGAGACCCAGTACTTC	CASSDLGDRGQETQYF
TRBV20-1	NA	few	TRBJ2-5	TGCAGTGGAACACTAGCAGTCCAAGAGACCCAGTACTTC	CSGTLAVQETQYF
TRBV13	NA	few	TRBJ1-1	TGTGCCAGCAGCTTAGCCGCAAGGGCCACTGAAGCTTTCTTT	CASSLAARATEAFF
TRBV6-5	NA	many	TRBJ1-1	TGTGCCAGCAGTTACTCGGTGATTTCTGAAGCTTTCTTT	CASSYSVISEAFF
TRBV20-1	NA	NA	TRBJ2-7	TGCAGTGCTAGAGAAAACTTCGGACAGAACTACGAGCAGTACTTC	CSARENFGQNYEQYF
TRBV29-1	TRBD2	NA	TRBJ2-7	TGCAGCGTTGAAGGGGGTGCTAGCGGGAGTTACTCCTACGAGCAGTACTTC	CSVEGGASGSYSYEQYF
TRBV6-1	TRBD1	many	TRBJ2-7	TGTGCCAGCCAAGATGACAGGGCCTACGAGCAGTACTTC	CASQDDRAYEQYF
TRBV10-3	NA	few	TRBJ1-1	TGTGCCATCAGTGCACGGCCCCCAAGGGAGACTGAAGCTTTCTTT	CAISARPPRETEAFF
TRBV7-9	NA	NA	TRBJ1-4	TGTGCCAGCAGCGGACGGGGGGGAGAAAAACTGTTTTTT	CASSGRGGEKLFF
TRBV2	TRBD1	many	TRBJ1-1	TGTGCCAGCAGTAATTACAGGGGGAACACTGAAGCTTTCTTT	CASSNYRGNTEAFF
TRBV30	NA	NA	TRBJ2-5	TGTGCCTGGAGTGTATGGGGAGCGGGGACCCAGTACTTC	CAWSVWGAGTQYF
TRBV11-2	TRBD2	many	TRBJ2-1	TGTGCCAGCACCAAACTAGCGGGAGCATACAATGAGCAGTTCTTC	CASTKLAGAYNEQFF
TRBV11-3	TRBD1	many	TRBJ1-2	TGTGCCAGCAGCTTAGGACAGGGCCTTAACTATGGCTACACCTTC	CASSLGQGLNYGYTF
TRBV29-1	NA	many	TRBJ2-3	TGCAGCGTTGATCTAGGCACAGATACGCAGTATTTT	CSVDLGTDTQYF
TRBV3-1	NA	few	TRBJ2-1	TGTGCCAGCAGCCAAGCGGGAGTTTCCTACAATGAGCAGTTCTTC	CASSQAGVSYNEQFF
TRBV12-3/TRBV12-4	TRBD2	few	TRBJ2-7	TGTGCCAGCAGACAGTCTAGCGGGGGTGACTACGAGCAGTACTTC	CASRQSSGGDYEQYF
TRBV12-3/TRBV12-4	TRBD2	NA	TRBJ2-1	TGTGCCAGCAGTTACAGGACTAGCGGTATCGATGAGCAGTTCTTC	CASSYRTSGIDEQFF
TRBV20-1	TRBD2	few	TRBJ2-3	TGCAGTGCCCCCCCCACTAGCGGGTCCACAGATACGCAGTATTTT	CSAPPTSGSTDTQYF
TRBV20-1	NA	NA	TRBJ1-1	TGCAGTGCGGCCCAGGCAAACACTGAAGCTTTCTTT	CSAAQANTEAFF
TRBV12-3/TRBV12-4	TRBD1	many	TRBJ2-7	TGTGCCAGCAGTTATACAGGGGGTTACGAGCAGTACTTC	CASSYTGGYEQYF
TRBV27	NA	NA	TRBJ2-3	TGTGCCAGCAGTTTGCGGTTTAGCACAGATACGCAGTATTTT	CASSLRFSTDTQYF
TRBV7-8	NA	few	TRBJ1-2	TGTGCCAGCAGCTTATCGTTCCCAGGACCGAACTATGGCTACGCCTTC	CASSLSFPGPNYGYAF
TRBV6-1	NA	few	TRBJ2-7	TGTGCCAGCAGTGCGGCGACTTTTTCCTACGAGCAGTACTTC	CASSAATFSYEQYF
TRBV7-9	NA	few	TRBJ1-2	TGTGCCAGCAGCTTAGAACGGGTGTATGGCTACACCTTC	CASSLERVYGYTF
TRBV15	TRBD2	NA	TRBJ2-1	TGTGCCACCAGCCCTCGGACAGCCTCCGTCGCGGGAGGGTCCAATGAGCAGTTCTTC	CATSPRTASVAGGSNEQFF
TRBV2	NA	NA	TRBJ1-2	TGTGCCAGCAGTGAAGTAGGTCGGACCGCCTATGGCTACACCTTC	CASSEVGRTAYGYTF
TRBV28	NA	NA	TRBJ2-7	TGTGCCAGCAGGGGAGACAGTATCGGGGAGCAGTACTTC	CASRGDSIGEQYF
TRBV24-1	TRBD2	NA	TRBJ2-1	TGTGCCACCAGCCGGGAGGGGGGGAGGACCAACAATGAGCAGTTCTTC	CATSREGGRTNNEQFF
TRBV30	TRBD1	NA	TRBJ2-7	TGTGCCTGGAATCGACAGGGTGGCTACGAGCAGTACTTC	CAWNRQGGYEQYF
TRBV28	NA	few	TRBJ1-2	TGTGCCAGCAGTTTATCACAGGCACCGTATGGCTACACCTTC	CASSLSQAPYGYTF
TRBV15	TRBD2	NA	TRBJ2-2	TGTGCCACCAGCAGACACCGGGAGGGCCCGAACACCGGGGAGCTGTTTTTT	CATSRHREGPNTGELFF
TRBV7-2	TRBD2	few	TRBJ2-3	TGTGCCAGCAGCTTGGCGGGAGTTAGGACAGATACGCAGTATTTT	CASSLAGVRTDTQYF
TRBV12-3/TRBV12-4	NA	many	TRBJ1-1	TGTGCCAGCAGACAGGGTGGCGGCACTGAAGCTTTCTTT	CASRQGGGTEAFF
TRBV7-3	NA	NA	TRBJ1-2	TGTGCCAGCAGCTTGGAGGGCCGCGGCGGCTACACCTTC	CASSLEGRGGYTF
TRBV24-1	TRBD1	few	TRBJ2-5	TGTGCCACCAGCCCCGGACAGGGAACCGAGACCCAGTACTTC	CATSPGQGTETQYF
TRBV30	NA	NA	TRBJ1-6	TGTGCCTGGAGTGTAGGTCATCGGGGGGCGAGTTCACCCCTCCACTTT	CAWSVGHRGASSPLHF
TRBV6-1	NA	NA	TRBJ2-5	TGTGCCAGCAGTCTAAGACTCAACCAAGAGACCCAGTACTTC	CASSLRLNQETQYF